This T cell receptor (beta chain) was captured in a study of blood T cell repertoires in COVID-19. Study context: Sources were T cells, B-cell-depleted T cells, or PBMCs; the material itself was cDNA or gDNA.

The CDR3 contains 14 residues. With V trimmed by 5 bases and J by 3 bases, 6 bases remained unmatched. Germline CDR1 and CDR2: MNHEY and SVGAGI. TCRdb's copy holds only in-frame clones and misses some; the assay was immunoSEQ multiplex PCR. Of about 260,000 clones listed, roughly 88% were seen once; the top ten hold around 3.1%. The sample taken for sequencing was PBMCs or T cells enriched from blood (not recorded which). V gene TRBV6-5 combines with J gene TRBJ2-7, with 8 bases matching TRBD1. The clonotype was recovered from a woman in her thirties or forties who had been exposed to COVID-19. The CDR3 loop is CASSHDRGDYEQYF. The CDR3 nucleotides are TGTGCCAGCAGTCACGACAGGGGAGACTACGAGCAGTACTTC.